The sequence of this T cell receptor (beta chain) was determined in a study of blood T cell repertoires in COVID-19. Whole-study context: Whether acute or convalescent, the COVID-19 samples came from the United States, Italy and Spain. PBMCs, B-cell-depleted T cells, or T cells were the source of the cDNA or gDNA that made up the material.

TCRdb's table, derived via immunoSEQ multiplex PCR, lists solely in-frame clones and lacks some. The sample has roughly 250,000 clones, roughly 79% seen once; the top ten hold about 3.2%. The CDR3 totals 16 residues. The sequence derives from a woman aged 60-75 years with active or convalescent COVID-19. Sequenced material: peripheral blood. The gene calls are TRBV21-1 and TRBJ2-3; TRBD2 reflects the table's D call only, with no check against the DNA. TRBV21-1 is a recognized pseudogene. CDR3 sequence reads: CASSKHQRGCTDTQYF. For the CDR3, the DNA is TGTGCCAGCAGCAAACATCAGCGGGGTTGCACAGATACGCAGTATTTT.